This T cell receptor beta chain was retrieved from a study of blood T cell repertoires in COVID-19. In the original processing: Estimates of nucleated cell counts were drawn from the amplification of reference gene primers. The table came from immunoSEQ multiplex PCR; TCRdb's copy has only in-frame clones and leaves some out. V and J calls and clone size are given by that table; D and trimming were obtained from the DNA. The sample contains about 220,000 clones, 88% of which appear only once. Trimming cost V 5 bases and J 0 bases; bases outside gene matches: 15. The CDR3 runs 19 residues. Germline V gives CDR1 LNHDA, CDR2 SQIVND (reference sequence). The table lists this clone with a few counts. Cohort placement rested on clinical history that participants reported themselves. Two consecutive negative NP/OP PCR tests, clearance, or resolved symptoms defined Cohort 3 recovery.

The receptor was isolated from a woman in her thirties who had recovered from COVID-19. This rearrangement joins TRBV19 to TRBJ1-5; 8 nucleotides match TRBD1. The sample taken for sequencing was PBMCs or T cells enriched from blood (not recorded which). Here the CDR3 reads CASSPGRAGGWSSNQPQHF. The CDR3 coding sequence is TGTGCCAGTAGTCCCGGTAGGGCAGGGGGCTGGTCTAGCAATCAGCCCCAGCATTTT.